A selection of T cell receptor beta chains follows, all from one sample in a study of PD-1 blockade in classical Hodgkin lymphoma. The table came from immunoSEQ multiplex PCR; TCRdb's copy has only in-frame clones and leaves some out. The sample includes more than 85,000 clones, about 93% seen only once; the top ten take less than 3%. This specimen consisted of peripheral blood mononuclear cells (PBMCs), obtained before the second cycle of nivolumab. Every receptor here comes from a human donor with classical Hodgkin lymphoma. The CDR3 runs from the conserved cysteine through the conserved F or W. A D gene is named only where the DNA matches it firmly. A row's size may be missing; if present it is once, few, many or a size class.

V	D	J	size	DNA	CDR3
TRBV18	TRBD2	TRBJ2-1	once	TGTGCCAGCTCCTACAGCGGGGCCTCCTACAATGAGCAGTTCTTC	CASSYSGASYNEQFF
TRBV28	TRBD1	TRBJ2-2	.	TGTGCCAGCAGTCACTGGACAGGATTGAACACCGGGGAGCTGTTTTTT	CASSHWTGLNTGELFF
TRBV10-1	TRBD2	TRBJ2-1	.	TGCGCCAGCAGTTTAGCGGGGTTAAACAATGAGCAGTTCTTC	CASSLAGLNNEQFF
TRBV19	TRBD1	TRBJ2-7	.	TGTGCCAGTAGTACCGGGACAGGCTACGAGCAGTACTTC	CASSTGTGYEQYF
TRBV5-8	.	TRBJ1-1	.	TGTGCCAGCAGCTTGGTCGCTGAAGCTTTCTTT	CASSLVAEAFF
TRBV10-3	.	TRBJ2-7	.	TGTGCCATCAGCGGGACTTCCAACTCCTACGAGCAGTACTTC	CAISGTSNSYEQYF
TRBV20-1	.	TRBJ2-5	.	TGCAGTGCTATGTTCTTCCCGGCCCAGTACTTC	CSAMFFPAQYF
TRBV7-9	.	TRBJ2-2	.	TGTGCCAGCAGCTTCATGGGGGCTTTGGCCGGGGAGCTGTTTTTT	CASSFMGALAGELFF
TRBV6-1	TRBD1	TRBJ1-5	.	TGTGCCAGCGGTCAGGGGACAGATAATCAGCCCCAGCATTTT	CASGQGTDNQPQHF
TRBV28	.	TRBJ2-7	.	TGTGCCGCAGGGAGCAGGGCTCCCTACGAGCAGTACTTC	CAAGSRAPYEQYF
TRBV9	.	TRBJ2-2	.	TGTGCCAGCAGCGTAACCAGGGACCCCCTGCCCACCGGGGAGCTGTTTTTT	CASSVTRDPLPTGELFF
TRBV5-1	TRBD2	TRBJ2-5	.	TGCGCCAGCAGCTTGCGGGCTAGCGGGAGAATCTTCCAAGAGACCCAGTACTTC	CASSLRASGRIFQETQYF
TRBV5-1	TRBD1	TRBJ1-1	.	TGCGCCAGTTCCTCGGGACAGGGTTCTACTGAAGCTTTCTTT	CASSSGQGSTEAFF
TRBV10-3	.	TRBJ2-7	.	TGTGCCATCAGTGACCCATACGAGCAGTACTTC	CAISDPYEQYF
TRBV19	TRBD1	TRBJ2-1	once	TGTGCCAGTAGCGCCCCCCGGGGACAGTCAACCTACAATGAGCAGTTCTTC	CASSAPRGQSTYNEQFF
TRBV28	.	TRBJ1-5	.	TGTGCCAGCAGTCGCAATTTAAAGGAAAATCAGCCCCAGCATTTT	CASSRNLKENQPQHF
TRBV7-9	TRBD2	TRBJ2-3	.	TGTGCCAGCAGCCCCCGGAGCGGGGTTGGTACAGATACGCAGTATTTT	CASSPRSGVGTDTQYF
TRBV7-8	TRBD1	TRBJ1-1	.	TGTGCCAGCAGCTTAGGACAGGGTGAAGCTTTCTTT	CASSLGQGEAFF
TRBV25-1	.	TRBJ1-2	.	TGTGCCAGCAGTGACGTCTATGGCTACACCTTC	CASSDVYGYTF
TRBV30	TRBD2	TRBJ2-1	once	TGTGCCTGGAGTGGACTAGCGGGAGGGTCGGTGTACAATGAGCAGTTCTTC	CAWSGLAGGSVYNEQFF
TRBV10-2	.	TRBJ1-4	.	TGCGCCAGCAGCCTGGGGCTTACAGGGAGACTTAATGAAAAACTGTTTTTT	CASSLGLTGRLNEKLFF
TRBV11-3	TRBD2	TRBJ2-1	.	TGTGCCAGCAGCTTAGGGCTTCGAGGACTAGCGGTGAGCAATGAGCAGTTCTTC	CASSLGLRGLAVSNEQFF
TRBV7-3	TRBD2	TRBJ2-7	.	TGTGCCAGCAGCTCAGTCCCGACTAGCGGGAGTCGGTTAGGAGCGTACGAGCAGTACTTC	CASSSVPTSGSRLGAYEQYF
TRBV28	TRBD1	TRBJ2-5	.	TGTGCCAGCAGTTTCTTAGGGACAGCCCTTATTGTCCAGTACTTC	CASSFLGTALIVQYF
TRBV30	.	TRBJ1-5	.	TGTGCCTGGAGCAAGGCTAGGGATCAGCCCCAGCATTTT	CAWSKARDQPQHF
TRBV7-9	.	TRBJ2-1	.	TGTGCCAGCAGCGAACTCGGAAGCTCCTACAATGAGCAGTTCTTC	CASSELGSSYNEQFF
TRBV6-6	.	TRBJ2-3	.	TGTGCCAGCAGTTACTCGGGCAGTTTCACAGATACGCAGTATTTT	CASSYSGSFTDTQYF
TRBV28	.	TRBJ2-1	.	TGTGCCAGCATCCAACGTTGGGGAGACAATGAGCAGTTCTTC	CASIQRWGDNEQFF
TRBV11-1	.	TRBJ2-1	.	TGTGCCAGCAGCTTATCTGTCGACGAGTGGAATGAGCAGTTCTTC	CASSLSVDEWNEQFF
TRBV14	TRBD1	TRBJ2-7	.	TGTGCCAGCAGCCCGGACAGGGCCTACGAGCAGTACTTC	CASSPDRAYEQYF
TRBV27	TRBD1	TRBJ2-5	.	TGTGCCAGCAGTTTATCGTGGGGGACAGGAGGTAGGGCCCAGTACTTC	CASSLSWGTGGRAQYF
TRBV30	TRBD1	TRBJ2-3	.	TGTGCCTGGAGTGTAGACGGGACAGGGTTCACAGATACGCAGTATTTT	CAWSVDGTGFTDTQYF
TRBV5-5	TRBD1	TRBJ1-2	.	TGTGCCAGCAGCCTACTTCCGGGACAGGTTGGCTACACCTTC	CASSLLPGQVGYTF
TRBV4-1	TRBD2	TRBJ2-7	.	TGCGCCAGCAGCCAAAAGCGGGAGTCCCACGAGCAGTACTTC	CASSQKRESHEQYF
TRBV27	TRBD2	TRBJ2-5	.	TGTGCCAGCAGTGCTAGCGGGAGGGCCGGCGAGACCCAGTACTTC	CASSASGRAGETQYF
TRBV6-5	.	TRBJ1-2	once	TGTGCCAGCAGTTACTATTCGACAGGATCGAACTATGGCTACACCTTC	CASSYYSTGSNYGYTF
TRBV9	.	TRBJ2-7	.	TGTGCCAGCAGCGTAGACGACGGGAGCTCCTACGAGCAGTACTTC	CASSVDDGSSYEQYF
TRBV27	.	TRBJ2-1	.	TGTGCCAGCAGCCTGGGAGAGCAGTTCTTC	CASSLGEQFF
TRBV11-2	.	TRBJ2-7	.	TGTGCCAGCAGCTTAGTCGGTCACGGACGGGCCGTAGAGCACGAGCAGTACTTC	CASSLVGHGRAVEHEQYF
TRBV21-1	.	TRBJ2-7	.	TGTGCCAGCAGCACCCAGGACAGAAAGGCCTACGAGCAGTACTTC	CASSTQDRKAYEQYF
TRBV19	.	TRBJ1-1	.	TGTGCCAGTAGTGGCAGGGCCTCGAACACTGAAGCTTTCTTT	CASSGRASNTEAFF
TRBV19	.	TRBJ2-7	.	TGTGCCAGTAGTGGGCAGGGTAGGCTCGAGCAGTACTTC	CASSGQGRLEQYF
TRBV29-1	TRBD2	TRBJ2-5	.	TGCAGCGGACAAACAGGGCTAGCGGGAGAATCGATTGAGACCCAGTACTTC	CSGQTGLAGESIETQYF
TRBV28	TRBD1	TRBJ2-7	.	TGTGCCAGCAGTCAATTCCCCGGGACAGGGGTCTACGAGCAGTACTTC	CASSQFPGTGVYEQYF
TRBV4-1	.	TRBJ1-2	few	TGCGCCAGCAGCCAAGAGGCGGGCTATGGCTACACCTTC	CASSQEAGYGYTF
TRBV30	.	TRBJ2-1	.	TGTGCCTGGAGTGTATTTTTTGGGGCCATGGAGCAGTTCTTC	CAWSVFFGAMEQFF
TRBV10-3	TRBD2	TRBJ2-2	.	TGTGCCATCAGTGCGGTTCTGACTAGCGGAAACACCGGGGAGCTGTTTTTT	CAISAVLTSGNTGELFF
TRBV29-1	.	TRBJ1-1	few	TGCAGCGTTGAGTTTTGGACAACCAACACTGAAGCTTTCTTT	CSVEFWTTNTEAFF
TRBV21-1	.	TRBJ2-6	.	TGTGCCAGCAGCCCTTGGACAGCCCGGGGTGGGGCCAACGTCCTGACTTTC	CASSPWTARGGANVLTF
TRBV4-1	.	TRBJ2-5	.	TGCGCCAGCAGCCAAGCGGACAGCCAAGAGACCCAGTACTTC	CASSQADSQETQYF
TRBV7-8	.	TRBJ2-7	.	TGTGCCAGCAGCCAAATACAGGGTGGAGGCCCCTACGAGCAGTACTTC	CASSQIQGGGPYEQYF
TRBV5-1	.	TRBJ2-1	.	TGCGCCAGCAGCGCCTCTGGCAATGAGCAGTTCTTC	CASSASGNEQFF
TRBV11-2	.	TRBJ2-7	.	TGTGCCAGCAGCTTAGGGGAGCTGCAGTACTTC	CASSLGELQYF
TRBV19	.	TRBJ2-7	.	TGTGCCAGTAGTATAGACCTTTCCGGATACGAGCAGTACTTC	CASSIDLSGYEQYF
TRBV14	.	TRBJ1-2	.	TGTGCCAGCAGCCAAGTCGAGCCTCCATTCTATGGCTACACCTTC	CASSQVEPPFYGYTF